The 7 T cell receptor beta chains in this list originate from one sample, sequenced in a study of T cell repertoires in cytomegalovirus infection. TCRdb called the reads again in MiXCR, with one record for every CDR3 protein. The sample gives around 330,000 distinct CDR3 sequences, roughly 15% of which show up once; around 12% is in the top ten. The sample was PBMCs. Source of these receptors: a human donor in good health (CMV status not recorded). Some clones in this sample may be carry-over from other donors' samples.

This clonotype has a handful of counts. V and J are TRBV6-2 or TRBV6-3 and TRBJ2-5, with 13 bases matching TRBD2. The junction had 3 bases not matched to a gene; V was cut back by 5 bases and J by 3 bases. The CDR3 length is 15 residues. Looked up from germline, CDR1 is MNHEY and CDR2 is SVGEGT. CDR3 coding DNA: TGTGCCAGCAGTAGGGGGACTAGCGGGGAAGAGACCCAGTACTTC. It specifies CASSRGTSGEETQYF.

The chain links TRBV5-1 to TRBJ2-7; tentative D call: TRBD2 (5 bases). Germline CDR1 is SGHRS and CDR2 is YFSETQ. The V end was cut by 4 bases, the J end by 3 bases, with 11 bases between. This CDR3 is built from 13 residues. The CDR3 is CASSLEGGYEQYF. The CDR3 region has the DNA TGCGCCAGCAGCCTCGAGGGCGGCTACGAGCAGTACTTC.

This clonotype was seen at least ten times. The chain couples TRBV7-9 to TRBJ2-1, with D perhaps matching TRBD2 (6 bases). The length of the CDR3 is 12 residues. CDR1 SEHNR and CDR2 FQNEAQ come from the germline V gene (reference sequence). Trimming pared 11 bases from V and 5 bases from J, leaving 13 bases between. CDR3 amino acids: CAAGRADNEQFF. The CDR3 DNA reads as TGTGCCGCGGGGCGGGCAGACAATGAGCAGTTCTTC.

This clonotype was observed at least ten times. The genes are TRBV6-6 and TRBJ2-5; TRBD2 might be the D (5 bases). Germline V lookup: CDR1 MNHNY, CDR2 SVGAGI (reference sequence). The CDR3 length is 16 residues. Trimming left V 0 bases short and J 5 bases short, with 16 bases between. The chain's CDR3 is CASSYSKRGMGETQYF. CDR3 coding DNA: TGTGCCAGCAGTTACTCGAAACGGGGTATGGGGGAGACCCAGTACTTC.

The chain is built from TRBV7-2 and TRBJ2-1; 10 nucleotides line up with TRBD2. Trimming at V came to 6 bases and at J to 7 bases, leaving 12 bases not matched to a gene. The CDR3 consists of 16 residues. The germline V gene encodes CDR1 SGHTA and CDR2 FQGNSA. CDR3 residues: CASSWEVAGGRNEQFF. For the CDR3, the DNA is TGTGCCAGCAGTTGGGAAGTAGCGGGGGGTCGTAATGAGCAGTTCTTC.

This chain connects TRBV12-3 or TRBV12-4 to TRBJ1-1; the D gene is possibly TRBD1 (6 bases). This CDR3 is 19 amino acids long. Trimming removed 3 bases at V and 0 bases at J, with 23 bases between. CDR3 DNA sequence: TGTGCCAGCAGTTTTTGGTTATATGGACAGCGACCTTTGAACACTGAAGCTTTCTTT. This translates into CASSFWLYGQRPLNTEAFF.

V and J are TRBV4-3 and TRBJ2-1, with D perhaps matching TRBD2 (6 bases). Deletions cut 1 base from V and 0 bases from J, with 10 bases between. CDR3 size: 16 residues. Germline CDR1 LGHNA, CDR2 YSLEER. For the CDR3, the DNA is TGCGCCAGCAGCCAAGGTGTGGGGGGCTCCTACAATGAGCAGTTCTTC. It codes for CASSQGVGGSYNEQFF.